The present entry profiles one TCR beta chain with its context. Its antigen is still unknown. This sample stems from a study of cytomegalovirus exposure and HLA in healthy donors. Study-wide context: Prior work identified around 120 million unique TCR beta sequences in 150 million to 200 million T cells. Clustering assigned around 77% of the roughly 400 genotyped donors to the Caucasian-associated ancestry cluster.

From germline, CDR1 is ENHRY and CDR2 SYGVKD. The junction had 4 bases not matched to a gene; V was cut back by 4 bases and J by 5 bases. The CDR3 spans 16 residues. Study findings and constraints: In terms of immune exposure information, only CMV serostatus was available. Segments of the TCR beta V type were, in most cases, productive about 90% or about 30% of the time in an earlier analysis.

PCR used 60 Vbeta primers and 13 Jbeta primers. Clones were sequenced by immunoSEQ multiplex PCR, and TCRdb holds only the in-frame ones, with some missing. The sample includes under 200,000 clones, 60% to 85% of them seen just once. The sample comprised PBMCs. This sequence originates from a man in his forties in good health and CMV-seronegative. This chain connects TRBV10-3 to TRBJ2-1; 14 nucleotides match TRBD2. The CDR3 spells CAISGTSGGSNNEQFF. CDR3 coding DNA: TGTGCCATCAGTGGGACTAGCGGGGGGTCGAACAATGAGCAGTTCTTC.